The clone carrying this T cell receptor beta chain has a handful of counts. Its antigen is not identified. This entry comes from a study of T cell repertoires in cytomegalovirus infection. Study information: Signatures in public TCR beta sequences pointed to both CMV infection and matching HLA type.

From the reads, TCRdb called clonotypes with MiXCR, one entry per CDR3 protein. In the table there are about 320,000 distinct CDR3 sequences, around a tenth of which are singletons. Trimming cost V 3 bases and J 2 bases; bases outside gene matches: 8. Germline CDR1 is DFQATT and CDR2 is SNEGSKA (reference sequence). The CDR3 contains 15 residues. Points from the study as a whole: The ex vivo response was dominated by HLA-C-restricted CMV-specific TCR beta clonotypes.

The sequencing sample was made of PBMCs. V gene TRBV20-1 combines with J gene TRBJ2-5, with 8 bases lining up with TRBD1. The TCR originated in a human donor in good health (CMV status not recorded). Some clones in this sample may be carry-over from other donors' samples. DNA of the CDR3: TGCAGTGCTAGCCCAGGGGGCCTGCGGCAAGAGACCCAGTACTTC. It codes for CSASPGGLRQETQYF.